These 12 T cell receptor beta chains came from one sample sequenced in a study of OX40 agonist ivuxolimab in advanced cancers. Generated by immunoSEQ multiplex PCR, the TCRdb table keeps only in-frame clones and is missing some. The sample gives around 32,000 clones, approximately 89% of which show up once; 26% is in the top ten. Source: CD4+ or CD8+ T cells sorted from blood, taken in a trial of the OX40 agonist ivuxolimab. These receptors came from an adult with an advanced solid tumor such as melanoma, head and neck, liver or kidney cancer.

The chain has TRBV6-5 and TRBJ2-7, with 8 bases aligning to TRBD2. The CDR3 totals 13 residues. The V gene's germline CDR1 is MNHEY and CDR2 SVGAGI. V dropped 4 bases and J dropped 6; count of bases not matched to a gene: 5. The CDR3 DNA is TGTGCCAGCAGTTGGGGACTAGGGGGCGAGCAGTACTTC. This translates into CASSWGLGGEQYF.

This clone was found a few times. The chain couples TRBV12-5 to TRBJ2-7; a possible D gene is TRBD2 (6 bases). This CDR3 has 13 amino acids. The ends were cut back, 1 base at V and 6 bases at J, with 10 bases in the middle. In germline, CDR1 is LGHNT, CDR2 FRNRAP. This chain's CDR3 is CASGLATSSEQYF. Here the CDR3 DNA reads TGTGCTAGTGGTTTGGCGACTAGTAGCGAGCAGTACTTC.

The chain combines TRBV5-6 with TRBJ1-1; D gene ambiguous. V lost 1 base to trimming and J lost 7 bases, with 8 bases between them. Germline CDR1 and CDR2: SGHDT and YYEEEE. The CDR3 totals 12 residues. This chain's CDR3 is CASSLTKYEAFF. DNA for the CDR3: TGTGCCAGCAGCTTGACCAAATATGAAGCTTTCTTT.

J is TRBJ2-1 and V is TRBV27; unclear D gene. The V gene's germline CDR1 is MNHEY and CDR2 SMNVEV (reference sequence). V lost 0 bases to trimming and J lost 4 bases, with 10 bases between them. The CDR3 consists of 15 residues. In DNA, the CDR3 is TGTGCCAGCAGTTTATCCCCTGGAAAATACAATGAGCAGTTCTTC. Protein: CASSLSPGKYNEQFF.

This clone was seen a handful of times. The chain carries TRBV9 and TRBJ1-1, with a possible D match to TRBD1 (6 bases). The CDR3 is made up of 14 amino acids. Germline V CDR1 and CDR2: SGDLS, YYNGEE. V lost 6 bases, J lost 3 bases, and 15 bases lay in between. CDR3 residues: CASTSGDFDTEAFF. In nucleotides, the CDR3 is TGTGCCAGCACCTCAGGGGACTTTGACACTGAAGCTTTCTTT.

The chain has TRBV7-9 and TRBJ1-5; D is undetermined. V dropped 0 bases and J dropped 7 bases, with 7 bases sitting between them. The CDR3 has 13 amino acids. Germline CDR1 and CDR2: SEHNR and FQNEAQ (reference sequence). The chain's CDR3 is CASSLAGLQPQHF. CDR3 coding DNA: TGTGCCAGCAGCTTAGCAGGGCTCCAGCCCCAGCATTTT.

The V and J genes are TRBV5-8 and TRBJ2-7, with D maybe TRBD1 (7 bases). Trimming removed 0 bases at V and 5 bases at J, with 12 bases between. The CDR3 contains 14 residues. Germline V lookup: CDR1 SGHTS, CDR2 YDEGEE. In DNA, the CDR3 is TGTGCCAGCAGCTTGGACAGGGGCGGGGACGAGCAGTACTTC. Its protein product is CASSLDRGGDEQYF.

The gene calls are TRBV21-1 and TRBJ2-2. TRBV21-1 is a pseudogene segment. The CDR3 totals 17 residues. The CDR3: CASSKYRRFWGTGELFF. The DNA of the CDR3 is TGTGCCAGCAGCAAATATCGTAGGTTTTGGGGCACCGGGGAGCTGTTTTTT.

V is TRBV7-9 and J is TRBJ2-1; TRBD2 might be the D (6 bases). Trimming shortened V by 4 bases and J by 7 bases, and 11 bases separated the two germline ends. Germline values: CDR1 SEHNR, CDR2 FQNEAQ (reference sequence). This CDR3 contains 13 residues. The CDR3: CASSWSEGNEQFF. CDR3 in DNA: TGTGCCAGCAGCTGGTCGGAGGGTAATGAGCAGTTCTTC.

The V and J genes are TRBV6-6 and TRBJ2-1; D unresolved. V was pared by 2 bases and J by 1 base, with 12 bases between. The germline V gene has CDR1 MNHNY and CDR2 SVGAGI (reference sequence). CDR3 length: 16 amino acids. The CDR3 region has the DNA TGTGCCAGCAGTTACCGACTGATAAATTCCTACAATGAGCAGTTCTTC. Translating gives CASSYRLINSYNEQFF.

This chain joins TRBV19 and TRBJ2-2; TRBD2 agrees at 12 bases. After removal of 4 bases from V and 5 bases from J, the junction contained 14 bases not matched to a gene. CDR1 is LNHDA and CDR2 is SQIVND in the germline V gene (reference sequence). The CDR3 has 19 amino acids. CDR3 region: CASSTGTSGYKPLTGELFF. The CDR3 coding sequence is TGTGCCAGTAGTACCGGGACTAGCGGGTATAAACCCCTTACCGGGGAGCTGTTTTTT.

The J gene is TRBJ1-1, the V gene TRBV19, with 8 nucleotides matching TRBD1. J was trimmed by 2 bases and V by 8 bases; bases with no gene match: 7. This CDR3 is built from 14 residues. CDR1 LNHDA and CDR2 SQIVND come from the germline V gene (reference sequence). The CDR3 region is CASLIRGPNTEAFF. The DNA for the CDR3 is TGTGCCAGTCTCATCAGGGGGCCTAACACTGAAGCTTTCTTT.